These T cell receptor beta chains were read from a single sample in a study of cytomegalovirus exposure and HLA in healthy donors. Only in-frame clones appear in the TCRdb table, and some are missing; sequencing was by immunoSEQ multiplex PCR. Of about 130,000 clones listed, 80% to 85% are singletons. The sample consisted of PBMCs. The receptor source for this set is a woman between 45 and 60 years old in good health and CMV-seropositive. Each CDR3 is given without its conserved first and last residue.

V gene: TRBV7-3
J gene: TRBJ2-1
CDR3 protein: ASSTGDSDEQF

V gene: TRBV10-3
J gene: TRBJ2-3
CDR3 protein: AISEGLAGFTDTQY

V gene: TRBV5-5
J gene: TRBJ2-5
CDR3 protein: ASSLLGGGPQETQY

V gene: TRBV18
J gene: TRBJ2-1
CDR3 protein: ASSPVLAGEVEQF

V gene: TRBV19
J gene: TRBJ1-1
CDR3 protein: ASSIFSGNTEAF

V gene: TRBV27
J gene: TRBJ2-7
CDR3 protein: ASSLLFATGGVGVEQY

V gene: TRBV20-1
J gene: TRBJ2-1
CDR3 protein: SALSYNEQF

V gene: TRBV9
J gene: TRBJ1-2
CDR3 protein: ASSVTEANYGYT

V gene: TRBV27
J gene: TRBJ1-5
CDR3 protein: ASRRTGSPVNQPQH

V gene: TRBV28
J gene: TRBJ2-7
CDR3 protein: ASSLSLNSWGLGEQY

V gene: TRBV13
J gene: TRBJ2-3
CDR3 protein: ASSLGGGHTDTQY

V gene: TRBV30
J gene: TRBJ1-2
CDR3 protein: AWSVGRGVGYT

V gene: TRBV5-1
J gene: TRBJ1-6
CDR3 protein: ASSFRGITNSPLH

V gene: TRBV30
J gene: TRBJ2-7
CDR3 protein: AWTPTGDGEQY

V gene: TRBV5-4
J gene: TRBJ2-6
CDR3 protein: ASSLEGHNSGANVLT

V gene: TRBV10-3
J gene: TRBJ1-1
CDR3 protein: AISGGQGEDEAF

V gene: TRBV10-3
J gene: TRBJ1-2
CDR3 protein: AISERQGGDGYT

V gene: TRBV28
J gene: TRBJ2-7
CDR3 protein: ASRGGEGYEQY

V gene: TRBV7-8
J gene: TRBJ2-1
CDR3 protein: ASSFAGEFGGYNEQF

V gene: TRBV20-1
J gene: TRBJ1-4
CDR3 protein: SANRGEKLF

V gene: TRBV4-1
J gene: TRBJ1-2
CDR3 protein: ASSQGTGGYT

V gene: TRBV9
J gene: TRBJ2-3
CDR3 protein: ASSVATSGRHGDTQY

V gene: TRBV19
J gene: TRBJ1-3
CDR3 protein: ASSMFWSSGNTIY

V gene: TRBV5-8
J gene: TRBJ2-7
CDR3 protein: ASSLDGTGTYEQY

V gene: TRBV29-1
J gene: TRBJ2-3
CDR3 protein: SVEFFEAGLENTQY

V gene: TRBV7-9
J gene: TRBJ1-2
CDR3 protein: ASSFGYGYT

V gene: TRBV6-5
J gene: TRBJ1-1
CDR3 protein: ASTYDSTPF

V gene: TRBV5-6
J gene: TRBJ2-1
CDR3 protein: ASEPTTGGYNEQF

V gene: TRBV27
J gene: TRBJ2-1
CDR3 protein: ASSRTGFTPYNEQF

V gene: TRBV6-1
J gene: TRBJ1-2
CDR3 protein: ASGAWTGGGYT

V gene: TRBV7-2
J gene: TRBJ1-1
CDR3 protein: ASSPPSHRRTEAF

V gene: TRBV19
J gene: TRBJ1-5
CDR3 protein: ASSPGESRNQPQH

V gene: TRBV4-3
J gene: TRBJ2-5
CDR3 protein: ASSQSGGAGKTQY

V gene: TRBV30
J gene: TRBJ2-7
CDR3 protein: AWSRGSSYEQY

V gene: TRBV10-3
J gene: TRBJ1-2
CDR3 protein: AISGTGDLSYT

V gene: TRBV25-1
J gene: TRBJ1-6
CDR3 protein: ASSEFQGVGNSPLH

V gene: TRBV5-1
J gene: TRBJ2-1
CDR3 protein: ASSPGAYNEQF

V gene: TRBV4-2
J gene: TRBJ2-7
CDR3 protein: ASSQGWLAGDEQY

V gene: TRBV19
J gene: TRBJ1-1
CDR3 protein: ASSTPQRRTEAF

V gene: TRBV6-5
J gene: TRBJ2-5
CDR3 protein: ASTQQSGNQETQY

V gene: TRBV11-2
J gene: TRBJ2-2
CDR3 protein: ASSFPQGAYSTGELF

V gene: TRBV5-1
J gene: TRBJ2-1
CDR3 protein: ASSSDSHSYNEQF

V gene: TRBV29-1
J gene: TRBJ1-1
CDR3 protein: SVVDRGTDTEAF

V gene: TRBV5-4
J gene: TRBJ2-5
CDR3 protein: ASSLEAGQETQY

V gene: TRBV6-5
J gene: TRBJ2-1
CDR3 protein: ASSLAGGSEQF

V gene: TRBV7-9
J gene: TRBJ2-5
CDR3 protein: ASSFGSGQGGETQY

V gene: TRBV4-3
J gene: TRBJ2-1
CDR3 protein: ASRQDRAQGASSYNEQF

V gene: TRBV7-9
J gene: TRBJ1-2
CDR3 protein: ASTFAGAEYGYT

V gene: TRBV14
J gene: TRBJ1-2
CDR3 protein: ASSQDRIGASGYT

V gene: TRBV6-5
J gene: TRBJ1-5
CDR3 protein: ASSYSAAGGQPQH

V gene: TRBV5-6
J gene: TRBJ2-2
CDR3 protein: ASSRGAANTGELF

V gene: TRBV25-1
J gene: TRBJ1-1
CDR3 protein: ASSEGGGESEAF

V gene: TRBV11-2
J gene: TRBJ1-5
CDR3 protein: ASSGGQDNQPQH

V gene: TRBV28
J gene: TRBJ1-2
CDR3 protein: ASRSGQGNYGYT

V gene: TRBV2
J gene: TRBJ2-1
CDR3 protein: ASSAVGGNEQF

V gene: TRBV4-1
J gene: TRBJ2-1
CDR3 protein: ASSRGGLAGTYNEQF

V gene: TRBV5-6
J gene: TRBJ2-2
CDR3 protein: ASSLGQGGDTGELF

V gene: TRBV7-9
J gene: TRBJ1-2
CDR3 protein: ASSSAGRISYT